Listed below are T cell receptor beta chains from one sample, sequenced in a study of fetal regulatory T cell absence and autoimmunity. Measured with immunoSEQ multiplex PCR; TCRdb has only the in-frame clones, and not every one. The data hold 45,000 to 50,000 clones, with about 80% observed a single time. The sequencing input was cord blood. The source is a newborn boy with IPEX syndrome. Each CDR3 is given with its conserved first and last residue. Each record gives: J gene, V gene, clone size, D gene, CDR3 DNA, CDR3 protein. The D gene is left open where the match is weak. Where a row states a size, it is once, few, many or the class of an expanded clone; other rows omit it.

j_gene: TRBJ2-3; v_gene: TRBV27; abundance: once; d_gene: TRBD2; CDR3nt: TGTGCCAGCAGTCCCGGGACTAGCGGATCAGATACGCAGTATTTT; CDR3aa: CASSPGTSGSDTQYF
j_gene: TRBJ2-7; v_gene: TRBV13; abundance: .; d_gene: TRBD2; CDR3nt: TGTGCCAGCAGCTTAACCGGACTAGCGGAGCCCTACGAGCAGTACTTC; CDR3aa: CASSLTGLAEPYEQYF
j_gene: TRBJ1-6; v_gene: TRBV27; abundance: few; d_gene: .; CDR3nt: TGTGCCAGCACTCCCCGGAGTCTAGACTATAATTCACCCCTCCACTTT; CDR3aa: CASTPRSLDYNSPLHF
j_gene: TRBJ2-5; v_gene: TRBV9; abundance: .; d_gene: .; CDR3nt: TGTGCCAGCAGCGTAGTCGGGGGGCACCAAGAGACCCAGTACTTC; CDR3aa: CASSVVGGHQETQYF
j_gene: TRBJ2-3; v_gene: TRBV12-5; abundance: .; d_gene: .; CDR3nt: TGTGCTAGTGGTTTGGGACTAGCAGATACGCAGTATTTT; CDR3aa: CASGLGLADTQYF
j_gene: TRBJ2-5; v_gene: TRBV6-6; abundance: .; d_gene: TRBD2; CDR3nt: TGTGCCAGCGAAGACATGGGGGGGTTTGGGGAGACCCAGTACTTC; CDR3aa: CASEDMGGFGETQYF
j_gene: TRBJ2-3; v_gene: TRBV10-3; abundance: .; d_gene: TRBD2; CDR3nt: TGTGCCATCAGTGATCCGGCGGGGGGGCAAGATACGCAGTATTTT; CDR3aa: CAISDPAGGQDTQYF
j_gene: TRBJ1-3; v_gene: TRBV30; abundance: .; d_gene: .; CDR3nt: TGTGCCTGGAGTGGGGACTCTGGAAACACCATATATTTT; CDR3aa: CAWSGDSGNTIYF
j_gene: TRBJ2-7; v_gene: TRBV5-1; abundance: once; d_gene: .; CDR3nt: TGCGCCAGCAGCTTGGGAAAAGACTCCTACGAGCAGTACTTC; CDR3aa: CASSLGKDSYEQYF
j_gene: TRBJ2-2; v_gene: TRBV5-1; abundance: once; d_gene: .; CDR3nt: TGCGCCAGCAGCTTCTCGGGAGCGGACACCGGGGAGCTGTTTTTT; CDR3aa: CASSFSGADTGELFF
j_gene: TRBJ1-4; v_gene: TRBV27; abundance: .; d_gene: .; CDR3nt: TGTGCCAGCAGTTGGAGGGGCTGGAGAAAAACTGTTTTT; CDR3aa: CASSWRGWRKTVF
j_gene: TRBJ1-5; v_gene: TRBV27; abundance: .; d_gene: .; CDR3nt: TGTGCCAGTAGACGGCACAGCGGCAATCAGCCCCAGCATTTT; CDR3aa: CASRRHSGNQPQHF
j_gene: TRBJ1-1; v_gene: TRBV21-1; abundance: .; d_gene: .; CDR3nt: TGTGCCAGCAGCATCCTAGGCTCGCGCACTGAAGCTTTCTTT; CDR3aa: CASSILGSRTEAFF
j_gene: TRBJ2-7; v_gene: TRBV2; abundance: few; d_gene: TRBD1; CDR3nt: TGTGCCAGCAGCCGGACAGGGACCTTCGAGCAGTACTTC; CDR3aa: CASSRTGTFEQYF
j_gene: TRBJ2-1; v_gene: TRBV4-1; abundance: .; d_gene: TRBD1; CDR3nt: TGCGCCAGCAGCCAAGGGACAGGGTCCTACAATGAGCAGTTCTTC; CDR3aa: CASSQGTGSYNEQFF
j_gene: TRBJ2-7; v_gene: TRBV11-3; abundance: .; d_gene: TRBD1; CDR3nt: TGTGCCAGCAGCTTAGGAGGGTACAGGACAGGCTACTACGAGCAGTACTTC; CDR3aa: CASSLGGYRTGYYEQYF
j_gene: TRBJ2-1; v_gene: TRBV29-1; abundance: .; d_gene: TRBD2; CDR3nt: TGCAGCATAGCGGGGGGTTCCTACAATGAGCAGTTCTTC; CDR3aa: CSIAGGSYNEQFF
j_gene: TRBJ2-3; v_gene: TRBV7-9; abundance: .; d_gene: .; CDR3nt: TGTGCCAGCAACGGCGGTTACACAGATACGCAGTATTTT; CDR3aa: CASNGGYTDTQYF
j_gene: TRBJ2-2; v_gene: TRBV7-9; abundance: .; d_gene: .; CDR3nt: TGTGCCAGCAGCTTAGTAACGAGCGGGGAGCTGTTTTTT; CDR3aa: CASSLVTSGELFF
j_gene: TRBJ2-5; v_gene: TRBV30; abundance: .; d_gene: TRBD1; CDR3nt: TGTGCCTGGAGTGGGACAGGAAGATGGGAGACCCAGTACTTC; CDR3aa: CAWSGTGRWETQYF
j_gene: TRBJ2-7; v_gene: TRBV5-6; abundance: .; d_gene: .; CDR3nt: TGTGCCAGCAGTGCTTCCTACGAGCAGTACTTC; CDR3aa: CASSASYEQYF
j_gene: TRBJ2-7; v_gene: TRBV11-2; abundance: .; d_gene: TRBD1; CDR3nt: TGTGCCAGCAGCATGGGACAGAGGTTCTACGAGCAGTACTTC; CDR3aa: CASSMGQRFYEQYF
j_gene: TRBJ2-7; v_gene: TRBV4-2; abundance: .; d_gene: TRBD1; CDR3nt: TGTGCCAGCAGCCAAGAGGGACAGTCGCTTAGCGAGCAGTACTTC; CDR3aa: CASSQEGQSLSEQYF
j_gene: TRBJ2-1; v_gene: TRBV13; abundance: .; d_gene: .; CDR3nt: TGTGCCAGCAGCCCGGGACTCGCCTACAATGAGCAGTTCTTC; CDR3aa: CASSPGLAYNEQFF
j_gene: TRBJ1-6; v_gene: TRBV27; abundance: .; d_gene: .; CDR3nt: TGTGCCAGCACCCCCGGGAACTATAATTCACCCCTCCACTTT; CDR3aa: CASTPGNYNSPLHF
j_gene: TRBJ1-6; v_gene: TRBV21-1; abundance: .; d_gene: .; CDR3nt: TGTGCCAGCAGCAAAGGTAGGCGGTATTCCCGCTCCTATAATTCACCCCTCCACTTT; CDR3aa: CASSKGRRYSRSYNSPLHF
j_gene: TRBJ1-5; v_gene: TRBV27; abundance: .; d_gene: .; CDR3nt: TGTGCCAGCAGTCCACTTGGGGGGGTGGCCAATCAGCCCCAGCATTTT; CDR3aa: CASSPLGGVANQPQHF
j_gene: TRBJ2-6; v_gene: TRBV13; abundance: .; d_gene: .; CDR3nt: TGTGCCAGCAGTCTGGCCTCTGGGGCCAACGTCCTGACTTTC; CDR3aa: CASSLASGANVLTF
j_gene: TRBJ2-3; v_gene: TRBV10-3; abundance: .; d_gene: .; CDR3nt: TGTGCCATGGCCTCCAGACTTAGCACAGATACGCAGTATTTT; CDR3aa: CAMASRLSTDTQYF
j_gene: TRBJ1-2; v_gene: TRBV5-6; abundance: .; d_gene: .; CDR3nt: TGTGCCAGCAGCTTGGCAGAGGCAGGGGATATGCATGGCTACACCTTC; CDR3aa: CASSLAEAGDMHGYTF
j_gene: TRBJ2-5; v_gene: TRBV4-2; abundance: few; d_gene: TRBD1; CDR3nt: TGTGCCAGCAGCCCGGGACAGGGACAAGAGACCCAGTACTTC; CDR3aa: CASSPGQGQETQYF
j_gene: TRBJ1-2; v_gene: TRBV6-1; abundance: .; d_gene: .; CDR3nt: TGTGCCAGCACCACTGGCTATGGCTACACCTTC; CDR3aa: CASTTGYGYTF
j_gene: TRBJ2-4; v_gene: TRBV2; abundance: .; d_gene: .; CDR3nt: TGTGCCAGCTACGGGGCCAACAAAAACATTCAGTACTTC; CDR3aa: CASYGANKNIQYF
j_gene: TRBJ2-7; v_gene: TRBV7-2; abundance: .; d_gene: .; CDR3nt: TGTGCCAGCAGCTTAACGGGGAGCCTATCCTACGAGCAGTACTTC; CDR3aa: CASSLTGSLSYEQYF
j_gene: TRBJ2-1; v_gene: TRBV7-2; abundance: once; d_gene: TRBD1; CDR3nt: TGTGCCAGCAGCTTTCGTCAGGGGGATGGACATGAGCAGTTCTTC; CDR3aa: CASSFRQGDGHEQFF
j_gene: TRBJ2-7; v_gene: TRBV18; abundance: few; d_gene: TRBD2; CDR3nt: TGTGCCAGCTCACCGGGCGGGAGGGGCCACGAGCAGTACTTC; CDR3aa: CASSPGGRGHEQYF
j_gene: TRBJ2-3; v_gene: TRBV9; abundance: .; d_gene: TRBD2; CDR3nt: TGTGCCAGCAGCGTAGAGGGCGGGGGGGCGGATACGCAGTATTTT; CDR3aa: CASSVEGGGADTQYF
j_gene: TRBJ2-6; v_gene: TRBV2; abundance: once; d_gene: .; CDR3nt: TGTGCCAGCAGTGTGGGGAAATCTGGGGCCAACGTCCTGACTTTC; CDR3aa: CASSVGKSGANVLTF
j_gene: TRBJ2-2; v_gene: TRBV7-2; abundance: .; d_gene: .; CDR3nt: TGTGCCAGCAGCTTAGCGGGGCTACACACCGGGGAGCTGTTTTTT; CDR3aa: CASSLAGLHTGELFF
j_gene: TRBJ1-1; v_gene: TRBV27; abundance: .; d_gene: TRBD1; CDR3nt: TGTGCCAGCAGTGGACAGGGGGACACTGAAGCTTTCTTT; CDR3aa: CASSGQGDTEAFF
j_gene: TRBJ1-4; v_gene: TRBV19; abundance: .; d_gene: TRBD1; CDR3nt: TGTGCCAGTAGTGTCGGACAGGGCCGAAATGAAAAACTGTTTTTT; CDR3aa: CASSVGQGRNEKLFF
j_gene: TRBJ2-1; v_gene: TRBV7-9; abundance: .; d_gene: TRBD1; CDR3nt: TGTGCCAGCAGCGTCGGACAGGTTAGAAACAATGAGCAGTTCTTC; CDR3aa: CASSVGQVRNNEQFF
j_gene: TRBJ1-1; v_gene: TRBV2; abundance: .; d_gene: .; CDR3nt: TGTGCCAGTATTGGCGGGAACACTGAAGCTTTCTTT; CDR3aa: CASIGGNTEAFF
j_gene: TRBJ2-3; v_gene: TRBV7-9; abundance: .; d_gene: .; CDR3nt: TGTGCCAGCAGCTTATGGGAGACAGATACGCAGTATTTT; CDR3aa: CASSLWETDTQYF
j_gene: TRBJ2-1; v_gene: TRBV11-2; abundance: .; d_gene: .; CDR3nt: TGTGCCCCCCCCCGGCGGGGTGAGCAGTTCTTC; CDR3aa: CAPPRRGEQFF
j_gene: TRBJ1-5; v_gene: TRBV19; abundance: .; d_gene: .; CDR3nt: TGTGCCAGTAGTATCCTCGACTGGAGGAATCAGCCCCAGCATTTT; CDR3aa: CASSILDWRNQPQHF
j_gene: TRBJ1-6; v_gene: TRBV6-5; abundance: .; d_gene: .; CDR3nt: TGTGCCAGCAGTCCCGACGGCACCCATTCACCCCTCCACTTT; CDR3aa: CASSPDGTHSPLHF
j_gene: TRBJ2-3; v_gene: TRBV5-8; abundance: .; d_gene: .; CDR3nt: TGTGCCAGCAGCTTTGCGAGCACAGATACGCAGTATTTT; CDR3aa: CASSFASTDTQYF
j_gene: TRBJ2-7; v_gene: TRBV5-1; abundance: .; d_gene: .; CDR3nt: TGCGCCAGCAGCTTGGTGGCAGGGCCTAGCTACGAGCAGTACTTC; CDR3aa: CASSLVAGPSYEQYF
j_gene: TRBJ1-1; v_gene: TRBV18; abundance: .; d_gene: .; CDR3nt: TGTGCCAGCTCACCACCGCCGGGGGCGGGAACTGAAGCTTTCTTT; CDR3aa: CASSPPPGAGTEAFF
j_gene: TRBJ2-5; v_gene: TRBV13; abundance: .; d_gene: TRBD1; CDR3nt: TGTGCCAGCAGCTTAGGCCTTGGGACAGCTCAAGAGACCCAGTACTTC; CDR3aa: CASSLGLGTAQETQYF
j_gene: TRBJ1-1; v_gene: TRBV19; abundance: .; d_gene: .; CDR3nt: TGTGCCAGTAGTATCAGCAAGAGGGGGACTGAAGCTTTCTTT; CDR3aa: CASSISKRGTEAFF
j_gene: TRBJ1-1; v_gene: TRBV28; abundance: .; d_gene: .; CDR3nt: TGTGCCAGCAGTGAGTGGTCCACCACTGAAGCTTTCTTT; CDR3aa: CASSEWSTTEAFF
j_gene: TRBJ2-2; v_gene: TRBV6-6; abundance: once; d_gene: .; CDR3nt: TGTGCCAGCAGGACAAGGGCAGGGAACACCGGGGAGCTGTTTTTT; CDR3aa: CASRTRAGNTGELFF